These 25 T cell receptor beta chains came from one sample sequenced in a study of shared clonotypes between healthy human individuals. TCRdb keeps only in-frame clones here, not all; method: immunoSEQ multiplex PCR. The table shows around 2,100,000 clones, with approximately 94% occurring only once. Only CD45RO-negative cells positively selected for CCR7 counted as naive CD8 cells, so terminally differentiated effector memory CD45RA+ cells were excluded. Sequenced: naive CD8+ T cells sorted from blood. These receptors were collected from a man aged 18 to 30 in good health.

The J gene is TRBJ1-1, the V gene TRBV5-6, with D uncertain. V gave up 4 bases and J gave up 5 bases, with 12 bases separating them. Germline lookup yields CDR1 SGHDT and CDR2 YYEEEE. This CDR3 has 13 amino acids. CDR3 sequence reads: CASSLLAMTEAFF. CDR3 sequence (DNA): TGTGCCAGCAGCCTCTTAGCCATGACTGAAGCTTTCTTT.

V usage is TRBV4-1 and J usage is TRBJ2-1, with 8 bases identical to TRBD1. Germline V gene lookup returns CDR1 MGHRA and CDR2 YSYEKL. This CDR3 comprises 16 residues. After removal of 1 base from V and 9 bases from J, the junction contained 11 bases not matched to a gene. In DNA, the CDR3 is TGCGCCAGCAGCCAAGGCCCAGGGGGCGAAGCGTTTGAGCAGTTCTTC. It is translated as CASSQGPGGEAFEQFF.

Remarks on this clone: The same CDR3 is also encoded by other DNA sequences in this sample. CDR3 in DNA: TGTGCCAGCAGCTCCAGGGGTACCGGGGAGCTGTTTTTT. Its protein product is CASSSRGTGELFF. V usage is TRBV11-2 and J usage is TRBJ2-2; D possibly corresponds to TRBD1 (6 bases). Trimming pared 4 bases from V and 5 bases from J, leaving 8 bases between. This CDR3 is 13 amino acids long. Germline-derived CDR1 and CDR2 are SGHAT and FQNNGV.

This clone appeared once. The J gene is TRBJ1-3, the V gene TRBV5-1, with a possible D match to TRBD1 (5 bases). The CDR3 is 15 amino acids. V lost 4 bases and J 4 bases, leaving 15 bases between the germline ends. From germline, CDR1 is SGHRS and CDR2 YFSETQ. The CDR3 protein is CASSEPGDGGNTIYF. The CDR3 nucleotides are TGCGCCAGCAGCGAGCCGGGGGACGGGGGAAACACCATATATTTT.

This chain connects TRBV29-1 to TRBJ1-2; 7 bases are a match to TRBD1. The CDR3 has 17 residues. After removal of 0 bases from V and 0 bases from J, the junction contained 10 bases not matched to a gene. The germline CDR1 and CDR2 sequences are SQVTM and ANQGSEA. CDR3 residues: CSVEDLLIGTANYGYTF. The CDR3 nucleotides read TGCAGCGTTGAAGATCTATTAATTGGGACAGCTAACTATGGCTACACCTTC.

The sample holds one count of this clone. This chain joins TRBV4-1 and TRBJ2-7; weak D call: TRBD1 (6 bases). Germline V CDR1 and CDR2: MGHRA, YSYEKL. The germline V and J ends were trimmed by 5 bases and 4 bases, with 12 bases remaining between them. CDR3 length: 13 amino acids. The CDR3 nucleotides are TGCGCCAGCAGCGGGGGCGGCAAATACGAGCAGTACTTC. Protein sequence: CASSGGGKYEQYF.

The CDR3: CASSDPTSGGANTGELFF. DNA for the CDR3: TGTGCCAGCAGCGACCCGACTAGCGGGGGGGCGAACACCGGGGAGCTGTTTTTT. The chain joins TRBV9 to TRBJ2-2; 14 nucleotides line up with TRBD2. The germline CDR1 and CDR2 sequences are SGDLS and YYNGEE. V shed 3 bases, J shed 0 bases, and the junction held 4 bases outside the gene matches. This CDR3 contains 18 residues.

About this clone itself: Within the sample, other DNA sequences also encode this same CDR3. The V gene is TRBV4-3, the J gene TRBJ1-2; 9 bases are a match to TRBD1. Germline V lookup: CDR1 LGHNA, CDR2 YSLEER. The CDR3 is 15 residues long. V dropped 0 bases and J dropped 2; count of bases not matched to a gene: 1. The CDR3 nucleotides are TGCGCCAGCAGCCAAGAGGGACAGGGAAACTATGGCTACACCTTC. Its protein is CASSQEGQGNYGYTF.

The chain employs TRBV7-9 and TRBJ2-7, with TRBD2 as a possible D gene (5 bases). Trimming left V 7 bases short and J 5 bases short, with 21 bases between. There are 15 residues in the CDR3. The germline V gene has CDR1 SEHNR and CDR2 FQNEAQ (reference sequence). The CDR3 DNA sequence: TGTGCCAGCAAACCAACCGGCCTAGCCATCGACGAGCAGTACTTC. The encoded protein is CASKPTGLAIDEQYF.

J is TRBJ2-7 and V is TRBV7-9; D remains unclear. Trimming stripped 5 bases from V and 3 bases from J, with 5 bases between. This CDR3 spans 11 amino acids. Germline CDR1 reads SEHNR; CDR2 reads FQNEAQ (reference sequence). The CDR3 region has the DNA TGTGCCAGCAGCCCTCACTACGAGCAGTACTTC. Translation gives CASSPHYEQYF.

The V gene is TRBV7-2, the J gene TRBJ1-1, with TRBD1 matching over 9 bases. CDR1 and CDR2 (germline): SGHTA, FQGNSA. This CDR3 is built from 14 residues. Trimming removed 4 bases from V and 9 bases from J; junction bases left unmatched: 9. The CDR3 is CASSSSGTGFKAFF. DNA for the CDR3: TGTGCCAGCAGCTCAAGCGGGACAGGGTTCAAAGCTTTCTTT.

The rearrangement links TRBV6-5 to TRBJ1-1, with TRBD1 as a possible D gene (5 bases). The ends were cut back, 2 bases at V and 10 bases at J, with 11 bases in the middle. CDR3 size: 12 residues. Per germline, CDR1 MNHEY and CDR2 SVGAGI. This CDR3 is CASSYRGQGAFF. DNA of the CDR3: TGTGCCAGCAGTTACCGGGGCCAGGGAGCTTTCTTT.

About this clone itself: The same CDR3 can be traced to other DNA sequences in this sample. This rearrangement joins TRBV20-1 to TRBJ2-2; D gene ambiguous. Per the germline V gene, CDR1 is DFQATT and CDR2 is SNEGSKA (reference sequence). V was pared by 5 bases and J by 3 bases, with 4 bases between. The CDR3 totals 11 residues. The CDR3 nucleotides are TGCAGTGCTCCCCACACCGGGGAGCTGTTTTTT. Its protein is CSAPHTGELFF.

The rearrangement joins TRBV7-9 to TRBJ2-7, with a possible D match to TRBD2 (5 bases). With 1 base removed from V and 0 bases from J, the gap between germline ends came to 13 bases. This CDR3 comprises 16 residues. Germline CDR1 is SEHNR and CDR2 is FQNEAQ (reference sequence). CDR3 nucleotide sequence: TGTGCCAGCAGCTTAGGGGAGATCGCGGGCTCCTACGAGCAGTACTTC. This codes for CASSLGEIAGSYEQYF.

V gene TRBV4-3 combines with J gene TRBJ1-1; perhaps TRBD1 as D (5 bases). The germline CDR1 and CDR2 sequences are LGHNA and YSLEER. V lost 3 bases, J lost 3 bases, and 17 bases lay in between. The CDR3 totals 16 residues. In nucleotides, the CDR3 is TGCGCCAGCAGCCAGCGGGGCTCTTGGACCCACACTGAAGCTTTCTTT. It is translated as CASSQRGSWTHTEAFF.

The genes are TRBV6-5 and TRBJ2-2, with a tentative D call TRBD1 (5 bases). This CDR3 comprises 16 residues. The V end lost 2 bases, the J end lost 3 bases, and 13 bases lay between the germline ends. CDR1 is MNHEY and CDR2 is SVGAGI in the germline V gene. The CDR3 coding sequence is TGTGCCAGCAGTTACGGTGTGGGGCAATACACCGGGGAGCTGTTTTTT. Its protein product is CASSYGVGQYTGELFF.

V is TRBV13 and J is TRBJ2-5; possible D gene TRBD2, 7 bases. The CDR3 has 14 amino acids. The V gene's germline CDR1 is PRHDT and CDR2 FYEKMQ (reference sequence). The ends were cut back, 0 bases at V and 4 bases at J, with 9 bases in the middle. The CDR3, as DNA: TGTGCCAGCAGCTTAGGCGGGGGGCTAGAGACCCAGTACTTC. Translation gives CASSLGGGLETQYF.

As DNA, the CDR3 is TGTGCCAGCACCCCTAGAGCGGGAGGCACCGGGGAGCTGTTTTTT. Protein sequence: CASTPRAGGTGELFF. The genes are TRBV6-5 and TRBJ2-2; TRBD2 aligns across 9 bases. V shed 7 bases, J shed 4 bases, and the junction held 7 bases outside the gene matches. This CDR3 is 15 amino acids long. Germline loops: CDR1 MNHEY, CDR2 SVGAGI.

This rearrangement joins TRBV28 to TRBJ2-1; 8 nucleotides align to TRBD2. Germline values: CDR1 MDHEN, CDR2 SYDVKM. Trimming at V came to 4 bases and at J to 3 bases, leaving 11 bases not matched to a gene. This CDR3 has 17 residues. Here the CDR3 reads CASSSHLTREDYNEQFF. The DNA for the CDR3 is TGTGCCAGCAGTTCCCACTTGACGCGGGAGGACTACAATGAGCAGTTCTTC.

This CDR3 is CAISGTGVAYEQYF. The DNA for the CDR3 is TGTGCCATCAGTGGGACAGGGGTAGCCTACGAGCAGTACTTC. The V and J genes are TRBV10-3 and TRBJ2-7; 9 bases map to TRBD1. The CDR3 extends over 14 amino acids. CDR1 ENHRY and CDR2 SYGVKD come from the germline V gene. Unmatched junction bases numbered 3, after V lost 4 bases and J lost 2 bases.

The chain combines TRBV6-6 with TRBJ2-5; the D is unclear. The CDR3 extends over 15 amino acids. The germline V gene encodes CDR1 MNHNY and CDR2 SVGAGI (reference sequence). The germline V and J ends were trimmed by 0 bases and 3 bases, with 11 bases remaining between them. The CDR3: CASSYSNGPKETQYF. Written as DNA, the CDR3 is TGTGCCAGCAGTTACTCGAATGGTCCAAAAGAGACCCAGTACTTC.

The rearrangement links TRBV29-1 to TRBJ1-2; possible D gene TRBD1, 6 bases. CDR3 length equals 15 residues. Germline V CDR1 and CDR2: SQVTM, ANQGSEA. The V end lost 4 bases, the J end lost 3 bases, and 18 bases lay between the germline ends. DNA for the CDR3: TGCAGCGTTGGGGATTGGACAGATCGCGACTATGGCTACACCTTC. Its translation: CSVGDWTDRDYGYTF.

The chain joins TRBV13 to TRBJ2-7, with TRBD1 matching 12 bases. The CDR3 has 15 amino acids. J was trimmed by 7 bases and V by 2 bases; bases with no gene match: 6. Germline-derived CDR1 and CDR2 are PRHDT and FYEKMQ (reference sequence). The CDR3 nucleotides read TGTGCCAGCAGCTTATTCGGGACAGGGGGCAGAGAGCAGTACTTC. Protein product: CASSLFGTGGREQYF.

This chain connects TRBV5-5 to TRBJ2-7; no reliable D call. The germline gives CDR1 SGHKS, CDR2 YYEKEE (reference sequence). The V end lost 2 bases, the J end lost 2 bases, and 14 bases lay between the germline ends. The CDR3 length is 15 residues. The chain's CDR3 is CASSFTGPDPYEQYF. Written as DNA, the CDR3 is TGTGCCAGCAGCTTCACCGGGCCCGACCCCTACGAGCAGTACTTC.

The genes are TRBV9 and TRBJ1-5; the match to TRBD1 covers 8 bases. This CDR3 has 15 amino acids. Germline V gives CDR1 SGDLS, CDR2 YYNGEE. The junction had 4 bases not matched to a gene; V was cut back by 4 bases and J by 1 base. CDR3 DNA sequence: TGTGCCAGCAGCCTTTCAGGGGGCAGCAATCAGCCCCAGCATTTT. This sequence encodes CASSLSGGSNQPQHF. Based on the CDR3 plus reference TRBV9 and TRBJ1-5, the full variable domain is DSGVTQTPKHLITATGQRVTLRCSPRSGDLSVYWYQQSLDQGLQFLIQYYNGEERAKGNILERFSAQQFPDLHSELNLSSLELGDSALYFCASSLSGGSNQPQHFGDGTRLSIL.